A selection of T cell receptor beta chains follows, all from one sample in a study of blood T cell repertoires in COVID-19. The data were produced by immunoSEQ multiplex PCR, yet TCRdb's version contains in-frame clones alone and is incomplete. Of about 110,000 clones in the sample, around nine tenths are singletons; the top ten hold less than 1.5%. The sequenced sample was peripheral blood. These receptors were taken from a woman younger than 45 with acute or convalescent COVID-19. Both conserved end residues are part of each CDR3. A D gene is named only where the DNA matches it firmly. Clone size appears in some rows only: once, few, many, or a class for an expanded clone.

NA	NA	TRBV19	TRBJ1-6	CASSIDSTVGGSPLHF	TGTGCCAGTAGTATAGATTCGACGGTGGGGGGTTCACCCCTCCACTTT
NA	NA	TRBV7-9	TRBJ1-2	CASSLDWGGYGYTF	TGTGCCAGCAGCTTAGATTGGGGGGGCTATGGCTACACCTTC
NA	NA	TRBV18	TRBJ1-1	CASSPTTENTEAFF	TGTGCCAGCTCACCGACGACAGAAAACACTGAAGCTTTCTTT
once	NA	TRBV6-1	TRBJ1-5	CASSEYHSSPSNQPQHF	TGTGCCAGCAGTGAGTATCACAGCAGCCCTAGCAATCAGCCCCAGCATTTT
NA	TRBD2	TRBV7-2	TRBJ2-3	CASSFSGGAPVDTQYF	TGTGCCAGCAGCTTTAGCGGGGGGGCCCCGGTTGATACGCAGTATTTT
NA	NA	TRBV5-6	TRBJ2-7	CASSLGQIHSYEQYF	TGTGCCAGCAGCTTGGGTCAGATTCACTCCTACGAGCAGTACTTC
few	NA	TRBV11-2	TRBJ1-1	CASSLVFGPEGTEAFF	TGTGCCAGCAGCTTAGTTTTCGGGCCCGAGGGCACTGAAGCTTTCTTT
NA	NA	TRBV4-1	TRBJ1-5	CASSQDEGGYQPQHF	TGCGCCAGCAGCCAAGATGAAGGGGGATATCAGCCCCAGCATTTT
NA	TRBD1	TRBV19	TRBJ1-5	CASSAPDRGLQPQHF	TGTGCCAGTAGTGCCCCGGACAGGGGGCTTCAGCCCCAGCATTTT
NA	NA	TRBV6-4	TRBJ1-1	CASSARGGNTEAFF	TGTGCCAGCAGTGCCAGAGGAGGGAACACTGAAGCTTTCTTT
NA	TRBD2	TRBV7-6	TRBJ2-5	CASSLVLAGAQETQYF	TGTGCCAGCAGCTTAGTCCTAGCGGGAGCACAAGAGACCCAGTACTTC
NA	NA	TRBV14	TRBJ2-5	CASSQFGKQETQYF	TGTGCCAGCAGCCAGTTCGGGAAGCAAGAGACCCAGTACTTC
NA	NA	TRBV7-3	TRBJ1-2	CASSPGGGGDYGYTF	TGTGCCAGCAGCCCCGGGGGGGGCGGCGACTATGGCTACACCTTC
NA	NA	TRBV28	TRBJ1-2	CASRRAGETDGYTF	TGTGCCAGCAGAAGAGCAGGGGAGACTGACGGCTACACCTTC
few	NA	TRBV5-4	TRBJ1-1	CASRAWTAINTEAFF	TGTGCCAGCAGAGCTTGGACAGCGATTAACACTGAAGCTTTCTTT
NA	TRBD2	TRBV18	TRBJ2-6	CASSPWVAGNSGANVLTF	TGTGCCAGCTCACCATGGGTAGCGGGTAACTCTGGGGCCAACGTCCTGACTTTC
NA	NA	TRBV5-1	TRBJ1-3	CASSLGGVGDTIYF	TGCGCCAGCAGCTTAGGGGGAGTGGGAGACACCATATATTTT
NA	NA	TRBV7-2	TRBJ1-2	CASSSHTGRRSGYTF	TGTGCCAGCAGCTCCCATACAGGGAGAAGAAGCGGCTACACCTTC
NA	NA	TRBV28	TRBJ1-5	CASSFSTGYQPQHF	TGTGCCAGCAGTTTCTCTACAGGATATCAGCCCCAGCATTTT
NA	NA	TRBV19	TRBJ1-1	CASRTGRRDTEAFF	TGTGCCAGTAGGACCGGGAGGAGGGACACTGAAGCTTTCTTT
NA	NA	TRBV16	TRBJ1-2	CASSLGNWVTRYYGYTF	TGTGCCAGCAGCCTAGGAAACTGGGTGACACGATACTATGGCTACACCTTC
NA	TRBD1	TRBV27	TRBJ1-4	CASSSPRTGSKLFF	TGTGCCAGCAGTTCCCCCCGGACAGGTTCAAAACTGTTTTTT
NA	NA	TRBV27	TRBJ1-5	CASSSDTGQGPQHF	TGTGCCAGCAGTTCCGACACCGGGCAGGGGCCCCAGCATTTT
NA	TRBD2	TRBV15	TRBJ2-5	CATSGLAEETQYF	TGTGCCACCAGCGGACTAGCGGAAGAGACCCAGTACTTC
NA	TRBD1	TRBV6-2/TRBV6-3	TRBJ2-7	CASSYSLGTGSHEQYF	TGTGCCAGCAGTTACTCGCTGGGGACAGGTTCTCACGAGCAGTACTTC
NA	TRBD2	TRBV4-3	TRBJ2-7	CASSQDPPPGGFEQYF	TGCGCCAGCAGCCAAGATCCACCCCCGGGGGGTTTCGAGCAGTACTTC
NA	TRBD1	TRBV24-1	TRBJ1-5	CATSEVGQDDSNQPQHF	TGTGCCACCAGTGAGGTAGGACAGGATGATAGCAATCAGCCCCAGCATTTT
few	NA	TRBV10-3	TRBJ1-2	CAISDGADPGYTF	TGTGCCATCAGTGATGGGGCGGACCCTGGCTACACCTTC
NA	NA	TRBV5-8	TRBJ2-2	CASSLEGQNTGELFF	TGTGCCAGCAGCCTGGAGGGACAGAACACCGGGGAGCTGTTTTTT
NA	TRBD1	TRBV7-2	TRBJ1-6	CASSLVPGQENSPLHF	TGTGCCAGCAGCTTAGTCCCGGGACAGGAAAATTCACCCCTCCACTTT
NA	NA	TRBV19	TRBJ2-2	CASSRVAGELFF	TGTGCCAGTAGCAGGGTCGCCGGGGAGCTGTTTTTT
NA	NA	TRBV7-9	TRBJ1-4	CASSSGGGGAHEKLFF	TGTGCCAGCAGCTCCGGAGGAGGGGGGGCTCATGAAAAACTGTTTTTT
NA	NA	TRBV6-5	TRBJ1-1	CASSLGQRGTEAFF	TGTGCCAGCAGCCTAGGACAGCGGGGGACTGAAGCTTTCTTT
NA	NA	TRBV19	TRBJ1-1	CASRTRGNTEAFF	TGTGCCAGTAGGACCAGGGGGAACACTGAAGCTTTCTTT
NA	NA	TRBV4-2	TRBJ1-3	CASSQTRGNTIYF	TGTGCCAGCAGCCAAACCAGGGGAAACACCATATATTTT
NA	TRBD2	TRBV18	TRBJ2-1	CASSPPGGVSNEQFF	TGTGCCAGCTCACCACCGGGGGGGGTTAGCAATGAGCAGTTCTTC